This passage covers 14 T cell receptor beta chains from one sample sequenced in a study of blood T cell repertoires in COVID-19. Produced via immunoSEQ multiplex PCR; TCRdb's table is partial and in-frame only. The profile covers some 460,000 clones, with more than 85% appearing a single time and around 4.5% taken by the ten largest. Sequenced: peripheral blood. The receptors stem from a woman in her twenties or thirties with acute or convalescent COVID-19.

The V and J genes are TRBV14 and TRBJ1-2, with 9 positions matching TRBD1. Germline CDR1 is SGHDN and CDR2 is FVKESK. V shed 6 bases, J shed 7 bases, and the junction held 6 bases outside the gene matches. The CDR3 is 13 residues long. CDR3 nucleotides: TGTGCCAGCAGAAAACAGGGGGCACTTGGCTACACCTTC. Translating it yields CASRKQGALGYTF.

Turning to this clone: This may be a read error: a much more frequent sequence differs by one nucleotide. The rearrangement links TRBV9 to TRBJ1-2; 7 bases line up with TRBD1. The CDR3 contains 13 residues. Looked up from germline, CDR1 is SGDLS and CDR2 is YYNGEE. J gave up 2 bases and V 2 bases, and 0 bases lay outside the gene matches. CDR3 coding DNA: TGTGCCAGCAGCGTGACAGGGAACTATGGCTACACCTTC. The encoded protein is CASSVTGNYGYTF. Supplemented by reference TRBV9 and TRBJ1-2, the full variable domain reads DSGVTQTPKHLITATGQRVTLRCSPRSGDLSVYWYQQSLDQGLQFLIQYYNGEERAKGNILERFSAQQFPDLHSELNLSSLELGDSALYFCASSVTGNYGYTFGSGTRLTVV.

The chain employs TRBV5-4 and TRBJ2-5; the D gene is possibly TRBD2 (5 bases). The ends were cut back, 4 bases at V and 5 bases at J, with 12 bases in the middle. The CDR3 contains 13 residues. Germline CDR1 and CDR2: SGHNT and YYREEE (reference sequence). The CDR3 DNA reads TGTGCCAGCAGCACCTCCACGGGGGAGACCCAGTACTTC. Amino acids: CASSTSTGETQYF.

Remarks on this clone: Other DNA sequences in the same sample also yield this CDR3. As DNA, the CDR3 is TGTGCCTGGACCCGGGACAGGGGGAATTCACCCCTCCACTTT. It translates to CAWTRDRGNSPLHF. The rearrangement joins TRBV30 to TRBJ1-6, with TRBD1 matching over 11 bases. The junction had 3 bases not matched to a gene; V was cut back by 4 bases and J by 7 bases. CDR1 and CDR2 from the germline V gene are GTSNPN and SVGIG (reference sequence). CDR3 length equals 14 residues.

The rearrangement joins TRBV19 to TRBJ1-1; no clear D gene. V dropped 8 bases and J dropped 5 bases, with 9 bases sitting between them. The V gene's germline CDR1 is LNHDA and CDR2 SQIVND (reference sequence). The CDR3 totals 11 residues. Here the CDR3 DNA reads TGTGCCAGTGACGGGGTGACTGAAGCTTTCTTT. It translates to CASDGVTEAFF.

V is TRBV2 and J is TRBJ1-2; possible D gene TRBD1, 6 bases. The V end was cut by 4 bases, the J end by 3 bases, with 12 bases between. This CDR3 has 14 residues. Looked up from germline, CDR1 is SNHLY and CDR2 is FYNNEI. This CDR3 is CASSVGGWDYGYTF. The CDR3 DNA follows: TGTGCCAGCAGTGTTGGGGGCTGGGACTATGGCTACACCTTC.

This chain connects TRBV6-5 to TRBJ2-2, with 8 bases matching TRBD2. The CDR3 loop spans 13 amino acids. The ends lost 6 bases at V and 7 bases at J; junction bases unmatched: 4. Per the germline V gene, CDR1 is MNHEY and CDR2 is SVGAGI. The CDR3 DNA sequence: TGTGCCAGCAGCCGGGAGGGGAGCGGGGAGCTGTTTTTT. Translation gives CASSREGSGELFF.

Of note for this clone: One base away lies a much larger clone, so this may be a sequencing read error. The CDR3 here is CASSPNSNQPQHF. CDR3 DNA: TGTGCCAGCAGCCCTAATAGCAATCAGCCCCAGCATTTT. This sequence joins TRBV11-2 and TRBJ1-5; D is unresolved. The CDR3 covers 13 residues. Trimming took 5 bases from V and 0 from J, leaving 5 bases between them. Per germline, CDR1 SGHAT and CDR2 FQNNGV.

Only a few counts were recorded for this clone. CDR3 sequence reads: CASSKIWGEQFF. For the CDR3, the DNA is TGTGCCAGCAGCAAGATATGGGGCGAGCAGTTCTTC. The genes are TRBV11-1 and TRBJ2-1, with D possibly TRBD1 on 5 matching bases. Germline loops: CDR1 SGHAT, CDR2 FQDESV (reference sequence). The V and J ends lost 5 bases and 10 bases respectively, with 12 bases between them. The CDR3 is made up of 12 amino acids.

This chain connects TRBV2 to TRBJ2-1, with D maybe TRBD1 (5 bases). CDR1 is SNHLY and CDR2 is FYNNEI in the germline V gene. Deletions cut 7 bases from V and 8 bases from J, with 15 bases between. The CDR3 loop spans 13 amino acids. The CDR3 bases are TGTGCCAGCAAGACAGCCTCTTGGGATGAGCAGTTCTTC. Translation gives CASKTASWDEQFF.

The chain has TRBV20-1 and TRBJ2-1; 7 bases agree with TRBD2. The trim removed 6 bases at V and 9 bases at J, leaving 5 bases unmatched. The germline V gene encodes CDR1 DFQATT and CDR2 SNEGSKA (reference sequence). The CDR3 contains 11 residues. The CDR3 DNA reads TGCAGTGCGGGGCGGGGGACTGAGCAGTTCTTC. Encoded protein: CSAGRGTEQFF.

This clone was counted once. The chain links TRBV30 to TRBJ1-1; TRBD1 matches 7 bases. Germline assignment: CDR1 GTSNPN and CDR2 SVGIG (reference sequence). Trimming at V came to 8 bases and at J to 0 bases, leaving 6 bases not matched to a gene. The CDR3 spans 13 residues. CDR3 coding DNA: TGTGCCAGCAGGGGACAGATGAACACTGAAGCTTTCTTT. Protein sequence: CASRGQMNTEAFF.

The chain has TRBV19 and TRBJ1-2; D possibly corresponds to TRBD1 (6 bases). From germline, CDR1 is LNHDA and CDR2 SQIVND (reference sequence). V lost 7 bases, J lost 4 bases, and 16 bases lay in between. There are 14 residues in the CDR3. CDR3 in DNA: TGTGCCAGTACCAGGGGTCCTCTTGGCTATGGCTACACCTTC. It encodes CASTRGPLGYGYTF.

The chain is built from TRBV4-2 and TRBJ2-1; D is undetermined. This CDR3 is 14 amino acids long. CDR1 and CDR2 from the germline V gene are LGHNA and YNFKEQ. V was cut by 1 base and J by 7 bases, with 11 bases left in between. The CDR3 DNA follows: TGTGCCAGCAGCCAAGTAGGTAGCTCGAATGAGCAGTTCTTC. This encodes CASSQVGSSNEQFF.